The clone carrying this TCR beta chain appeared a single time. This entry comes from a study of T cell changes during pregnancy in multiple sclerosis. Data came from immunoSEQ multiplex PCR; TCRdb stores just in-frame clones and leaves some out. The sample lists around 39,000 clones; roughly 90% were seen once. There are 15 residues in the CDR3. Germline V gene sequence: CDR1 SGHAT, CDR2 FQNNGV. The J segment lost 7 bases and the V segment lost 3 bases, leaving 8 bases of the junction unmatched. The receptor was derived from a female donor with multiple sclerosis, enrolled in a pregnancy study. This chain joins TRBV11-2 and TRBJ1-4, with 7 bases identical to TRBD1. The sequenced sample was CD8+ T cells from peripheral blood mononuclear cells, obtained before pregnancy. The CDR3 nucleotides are TGTGCCAGCAGCTTGGTACAGGGGCATAGTGAAAAACTGTTTTTT. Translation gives CASSLVQGHSEKLFF.